Listed here is a single T cell receptor (beta chain). The antigen remains unidentified. This entry belongs to a study of OX40 agonist ivuxolimab in advanced cancers. Study-wide background: The dose-escalation group included hepatocellular carcinoma, melanoma, renal cell carcinoma and head and neck cancer. Overall study results and limits: By week 6 at 0.1 to 3.0 mg/kg, blood CD4+ and CD8+ T cells had expanded clonally. Also present in some nonresponders was a low level of normalized T-cell clonal expansion.

There are 15 residues in the CDR3. V was clipped by 0 bases and J by 2 bases, with 12 bases between them. Germline values: CDR1 SGHNT, CDR2 YYREEE (reference sequence). Sequenced by immunoSEQ multiplex PCR; TCRdb stores in-frame clones only, minus some. The sample comprises about 64,000 clones, around 84% of which are singletons, and around 2.9% rests with the top ten. This rearrangement joins TRBV5-4 to TRBJ2-7; D ambiguous. The sequenced sample was CD4+ or CD8+ T cells sorted from blood, obtained in a trial of the OX40 agonist ivuxolimab. This sequence originates from an adult with an advanced solid tumor such as melanoma, head and neck, liver or kidney cancer. CDR3 protein: CASSLGTLDPYEQYF. The DNA for the CDR3 is TGTGCCAGCAGCTTGGGGACGCTGGATCCCTACGAGCAGTACTTC.